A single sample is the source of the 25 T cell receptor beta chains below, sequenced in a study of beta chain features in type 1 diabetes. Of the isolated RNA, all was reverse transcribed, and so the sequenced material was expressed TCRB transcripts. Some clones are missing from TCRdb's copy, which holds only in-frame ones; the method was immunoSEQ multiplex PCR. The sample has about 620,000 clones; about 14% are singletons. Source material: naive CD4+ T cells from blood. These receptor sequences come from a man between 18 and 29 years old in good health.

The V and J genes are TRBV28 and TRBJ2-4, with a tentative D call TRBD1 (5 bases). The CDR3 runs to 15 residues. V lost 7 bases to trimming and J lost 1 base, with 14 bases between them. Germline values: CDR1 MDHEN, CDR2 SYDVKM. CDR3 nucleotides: TGTGCCAGCAAGCAGGGTATTTCGGCCAAAAACATTCAGTACTTC. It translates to CASKQGISAKNIQYF. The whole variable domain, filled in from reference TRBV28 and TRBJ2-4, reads DVKVTQSSRYLVKRTGEKVFLECVQDMDHENMFWYRQDPGLGLRLIYFSYDVKMKEKGDIPEGYSVSREKKERFSLILESASTNQTSMYLCASKQGISAKNIQYFGAGTRLSVL.

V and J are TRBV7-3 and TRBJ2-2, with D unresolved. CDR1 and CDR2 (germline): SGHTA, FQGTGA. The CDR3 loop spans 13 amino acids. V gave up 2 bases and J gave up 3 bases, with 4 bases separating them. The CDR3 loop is CASSLSDTGELFF. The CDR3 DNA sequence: TGTGCCAGCAGCTTATCGGACACCGGGGAGCTGTTTTTT.

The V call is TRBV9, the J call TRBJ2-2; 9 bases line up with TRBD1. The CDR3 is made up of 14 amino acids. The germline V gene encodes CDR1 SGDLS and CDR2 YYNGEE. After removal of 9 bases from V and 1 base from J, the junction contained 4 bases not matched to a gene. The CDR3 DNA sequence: TGTGCCACCCGGACAGGGGTGAACACCGGGGAGCTGTTTTTT. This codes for CATRTGVNTGELFF.

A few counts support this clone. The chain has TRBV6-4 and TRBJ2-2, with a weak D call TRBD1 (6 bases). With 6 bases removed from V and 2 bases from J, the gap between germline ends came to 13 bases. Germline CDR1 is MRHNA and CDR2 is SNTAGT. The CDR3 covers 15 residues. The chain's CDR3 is CASSDQGPNTGELFF. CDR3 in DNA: TGTGCCAGCAGCGACCAGGGGCCCAACACCGGGGAGCTGTTTTTT.

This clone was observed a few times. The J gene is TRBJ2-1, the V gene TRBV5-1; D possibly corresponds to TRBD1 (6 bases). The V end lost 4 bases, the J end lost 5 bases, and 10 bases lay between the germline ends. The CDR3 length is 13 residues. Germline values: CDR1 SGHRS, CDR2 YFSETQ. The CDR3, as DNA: TGCGCCAGCAGCATAGGACAGAACAATGAGCAGTTCTTC. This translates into CASSIGQNNEQFF.

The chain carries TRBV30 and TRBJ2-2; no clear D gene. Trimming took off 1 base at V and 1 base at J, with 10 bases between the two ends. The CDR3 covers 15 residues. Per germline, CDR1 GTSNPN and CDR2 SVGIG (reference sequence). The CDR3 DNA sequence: TGTGCCTGGAGTGACAGTCCAAAGAACACCGGGGAGCTGTTTTTT. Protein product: CAWSDSPKNTGELFF.

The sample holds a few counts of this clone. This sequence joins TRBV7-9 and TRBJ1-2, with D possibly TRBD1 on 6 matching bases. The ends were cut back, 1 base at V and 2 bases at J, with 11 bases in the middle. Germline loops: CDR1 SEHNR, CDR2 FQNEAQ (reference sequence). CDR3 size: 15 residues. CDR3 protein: CASSLVAGANYGYTF. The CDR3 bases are TGTGCCAGCAGCTTAGTTGCAGGGGCCAACTATGGCTACACCTTC. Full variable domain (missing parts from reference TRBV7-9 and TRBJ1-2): DTGVSQNPRHKITKRGQNVTFRCDPISEHNRLYWYRQTLGQGPEFLTYFQNEAQLEKSRLLSDRFSAERPKGSFSTLEIQRTEQGDSAMYLCASSLVAGANYGYTFGSGTRLTVV.

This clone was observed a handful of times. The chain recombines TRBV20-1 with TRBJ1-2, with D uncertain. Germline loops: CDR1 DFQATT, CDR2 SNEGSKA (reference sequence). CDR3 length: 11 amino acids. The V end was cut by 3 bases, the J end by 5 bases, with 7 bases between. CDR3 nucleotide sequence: TGCAGTGCTAGTTTAAGATATGGCTACACCTTC. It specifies CSASLRYGYTF.

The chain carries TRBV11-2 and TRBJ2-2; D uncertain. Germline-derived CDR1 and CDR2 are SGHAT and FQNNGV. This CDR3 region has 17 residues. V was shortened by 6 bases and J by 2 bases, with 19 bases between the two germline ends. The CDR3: CASRPIRASLNTGELFF. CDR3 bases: TGTGCCAGCAGACCCATCCGGGCCAGCCTAAACACCGGGGAGCTGTTTTTT.

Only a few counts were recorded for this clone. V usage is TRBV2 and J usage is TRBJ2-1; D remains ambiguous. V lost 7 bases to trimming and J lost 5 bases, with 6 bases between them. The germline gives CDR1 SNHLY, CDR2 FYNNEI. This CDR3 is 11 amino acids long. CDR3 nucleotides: TGTGCCAGCAATTACCACAATGAGCAGTTCTTC. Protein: CASNYHNEQFF.

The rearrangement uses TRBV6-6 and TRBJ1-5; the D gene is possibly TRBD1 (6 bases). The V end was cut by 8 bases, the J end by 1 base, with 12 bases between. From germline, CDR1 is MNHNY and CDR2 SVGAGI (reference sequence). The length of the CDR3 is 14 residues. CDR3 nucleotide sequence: TGTGCCAGCGAAAGGGGGGAAAGCAATCAGCCCCAGCATTTT. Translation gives CASERGESNQPQHF.

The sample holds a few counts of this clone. The CDR3 DNA reads as TGTGCCAGCAGCTTAGAAGGCATCGGGACAATGAACACTGAAGCTTTCTTT. Its protein is CASSLEGIGTMNTEAFF. The chain couples TRBV7-9 to TRBJ1-1; TRBD1 is a possible D gene (6 bases). Germline-derived CDR1 and CDR2 are SEHNR and FQNEAQ (reference sequence). V was cut by 1 base and J by 0 bases, with 15 bases left in between. CDR3 length: 17 residues.

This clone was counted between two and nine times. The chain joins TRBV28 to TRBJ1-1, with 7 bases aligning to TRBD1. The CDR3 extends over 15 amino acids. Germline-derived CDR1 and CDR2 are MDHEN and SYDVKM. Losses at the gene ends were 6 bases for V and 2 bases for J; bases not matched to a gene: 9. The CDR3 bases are TGTGCCAGCAGACCTGGGGACAGATCAAACACTGAAGCTTTCTTT. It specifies CASRPGDRSNTEAFF.

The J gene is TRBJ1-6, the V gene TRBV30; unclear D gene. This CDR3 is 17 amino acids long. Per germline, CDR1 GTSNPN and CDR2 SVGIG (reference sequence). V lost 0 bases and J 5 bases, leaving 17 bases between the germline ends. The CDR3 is CAWSVGRTSIDNSPLHF. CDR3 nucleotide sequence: TGTGCCTGGAGTGTCGGCCGCACCAGTATTGATAATTCACCCCTCCACTTT. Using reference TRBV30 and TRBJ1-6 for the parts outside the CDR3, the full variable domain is SQTIHQWPATLVQPVGSPLSLECTVEGTSNPNLYWYRQAAGRGLQLLFYSVGIGQISSEVPQNLSASRPQDRQFILSSKKLLLSDSGFYLCAWSVGRTSIDNSPLHFGNGTRLTVT.

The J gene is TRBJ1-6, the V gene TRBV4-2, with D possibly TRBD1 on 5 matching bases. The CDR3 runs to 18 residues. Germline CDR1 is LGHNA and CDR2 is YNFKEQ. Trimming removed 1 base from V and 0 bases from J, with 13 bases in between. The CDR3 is CASSQARGGSSYNSPLHF. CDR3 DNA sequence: TGTGCCAGCAGCCAAGCCCGGGGCGGAAGCTCCTATAATTCACCCCTCCACTTT.

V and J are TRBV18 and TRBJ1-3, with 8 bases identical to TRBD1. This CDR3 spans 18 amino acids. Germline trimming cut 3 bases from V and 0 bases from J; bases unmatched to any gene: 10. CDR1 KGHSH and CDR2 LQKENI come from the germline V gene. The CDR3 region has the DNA TGTGCCAGCTCACCCGTCCCGGGACAGGTGTCCTCTGGAAACACCATATATTTT. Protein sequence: CASSPVPGQVSSGNTIYF.

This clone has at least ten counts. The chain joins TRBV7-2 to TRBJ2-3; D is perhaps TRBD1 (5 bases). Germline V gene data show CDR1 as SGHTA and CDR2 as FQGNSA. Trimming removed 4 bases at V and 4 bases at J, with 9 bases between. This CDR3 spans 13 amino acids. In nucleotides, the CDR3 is TGTGCCAGCAGCTCAGGCAGGGCAGATACGCAGTATTTT. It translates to CASSSGRADTQYF. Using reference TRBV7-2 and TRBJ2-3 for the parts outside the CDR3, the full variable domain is GAGVSQSPSNKVTEKGKDVELRCDPISGHTALYWYRQSLGQGLEFLIYFQGNSAPDKSGLPSDRFSAERTGGSVSTLTIQRTQQEDSAVYLCASSSGRADTQYFGPGTRLTVL.

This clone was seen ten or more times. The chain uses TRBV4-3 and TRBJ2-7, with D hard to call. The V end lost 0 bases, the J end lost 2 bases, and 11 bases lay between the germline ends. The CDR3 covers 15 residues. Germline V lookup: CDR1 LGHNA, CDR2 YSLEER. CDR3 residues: CASSQEYRLTYEQYF. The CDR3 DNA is TGCGCCAGCAGCCAAGAGTACCGCTTAACCTACGAGCAGTACTTC.

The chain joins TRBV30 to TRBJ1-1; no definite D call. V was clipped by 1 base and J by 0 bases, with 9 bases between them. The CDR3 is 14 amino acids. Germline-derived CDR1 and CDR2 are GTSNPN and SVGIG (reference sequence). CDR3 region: CAWSGVKMNTEAFF. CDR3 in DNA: TGTGCCTGGAGTGGAGTGAAGATGAACACTGAAGCTTTCTTT.

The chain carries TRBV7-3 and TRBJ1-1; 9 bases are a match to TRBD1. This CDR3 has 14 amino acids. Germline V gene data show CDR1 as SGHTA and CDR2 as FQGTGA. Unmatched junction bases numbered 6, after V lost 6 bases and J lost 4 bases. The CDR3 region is CASSRTGGGTEAFF. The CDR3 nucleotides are TGTGCCAGCAGTCGTACAGGGGGCGGCACTGAAGCTTTCTTT.

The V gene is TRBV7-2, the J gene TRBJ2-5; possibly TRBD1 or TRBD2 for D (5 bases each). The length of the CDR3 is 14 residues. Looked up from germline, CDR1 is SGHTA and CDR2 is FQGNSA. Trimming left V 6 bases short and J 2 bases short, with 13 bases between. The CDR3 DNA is TGTGCCAGCAGGGGTATTTGGGGGCAAGAGACCCAGTACTTC. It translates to CASRGIWGQETQYF.

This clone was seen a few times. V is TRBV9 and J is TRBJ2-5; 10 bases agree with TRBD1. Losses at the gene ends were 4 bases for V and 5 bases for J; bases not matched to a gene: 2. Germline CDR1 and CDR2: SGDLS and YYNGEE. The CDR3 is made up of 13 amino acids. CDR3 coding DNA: TGTGCCAGCAGCACGGGACAGGGGGAGACCCAGTACTTC. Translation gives CASSTGQGETQYF.

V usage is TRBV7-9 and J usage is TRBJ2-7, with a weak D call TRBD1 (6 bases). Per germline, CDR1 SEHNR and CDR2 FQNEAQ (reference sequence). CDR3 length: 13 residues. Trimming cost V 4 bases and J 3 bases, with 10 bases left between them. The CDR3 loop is CASSSYRDYEQYF. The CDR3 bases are TGTGCCAGCAGCTCATACAGGGACTACGAGCAGTACTTC.

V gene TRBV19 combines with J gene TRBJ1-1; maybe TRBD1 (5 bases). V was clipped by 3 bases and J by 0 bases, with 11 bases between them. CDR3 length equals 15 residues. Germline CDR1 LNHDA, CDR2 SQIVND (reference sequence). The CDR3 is CASSIPGGMNTEAFF. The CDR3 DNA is TGTGCCAGTAGTATCCCCGGGGGGATGAACACTGAAGCTTTCTTT.

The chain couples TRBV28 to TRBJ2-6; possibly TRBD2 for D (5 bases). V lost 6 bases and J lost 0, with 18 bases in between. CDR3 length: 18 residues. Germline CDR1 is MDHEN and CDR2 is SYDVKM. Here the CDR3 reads CASSPYPDGISGANVLTF. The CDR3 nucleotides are TGTGCCAGCAGCCCTTACCCGGACGGGATCTCTGGGGCCAACGTCCTGACTTTC.